These 19 T cell receptor beta chains were all obtained from the same sample, sequenced in a study of beta chain features in type 1 diabetes. Whole-study findings and limits: Type 1 diabetes patients had moderately but significantly shorter TCRB CDR3s in all four CD4+ subsets.

Every bit of the isolated RNA underwent reverse transcription, so sequencing read expressed TCRB transcripts. Sequencing used immunoSEQ multiplex PCR; TCRdb keeps in-frame clones, though not all of them. The table has approximately 170,000 clones, 7% to 9% seen once. These receptors lack a known antigen. The sequenced sample was central memory CD4+ T cells from blood. The origin of the receptors is a man aged 18 to 35 with type 1 diabetes.

This clone was recorded a few times. The chain combines TRBV6-6 with TRBJ2-7; no firm D call. CDR3 length: 13 residues. The germline CDR1 and CDR2 sequences are MNHNY and SVGAGI (reference sequence). Between the trimmed V and J ends, which lost 7 bases and 1 base, there was a span of 11 bases. CDR3 in amino acids: CASTRSRSYEQYF. CDR3 coding DNA: TGTGCCAGCACTAGATCGAGGTCCTACGAGCAGTACTTC.

This clone showed up many times. This chain joins TRBV2 and TRBJ2-5, with TRBD2 as a possible D gene (6 bases). The germline V and J ends were trimmed by 3 bases and 4 bases, with 15 bases remaining between them. Germline lookup yields CDR1 SNHLY and CDR2 FYNNEI. This CDR3 contains 15 residues. CDR3 nucleotide sequence: TGTGCCAGCAGTGATCGCGCAGGGCGGGGAGAGACCCAGTACTTC. Protein product: CASSDRAGRGETQYF.

CDR3 residues: CASSLAGVNEQFF. The CDR3 DNA reads as TGTGCCAGCAGCTTAGCGGGAGTCAATGAGCAGTTCTTC. The chain recombines TRBV7-2 with TRBJ2-1; tentatively, D is TRBD2 (5 bases). Trimming shortened V by 0 bases and J by 6 bases, and 6 bases separated the two germline ends. The V gene's germline CDR1 is SGHTA and CDR2 FQGNSA. This CDR3 has 13 residues.

The sample holds a few counts of this clone. The chain combines TRBV10-2 with TRBJ2-7; TRBD1 might be the D (5 bases). CDR3 length equals 15 residues. In germline, CDR1 is WSHSY, CDR2 SAAADI. Trimming removed 7 bases at V and 5 bases at J, with 21 bases between. In DNA form, the CDR3 reads TGCGCCAGCAAGAAGATCGGGCAGGGAACCCACGAGCAGTACTTC. Translated, it gives CASKKIGQGTHEQYF.

This clone was counted only a few times. The chain joins TRBV6-5 to TRBJ2-1; TRBD2 might be the D (6 bases). There are 16 residues in the CDR3. Germline CDR1 reads MNHEY; CDR2 reads SVGAGI. The V end lost 3 bases, the J end lost 1 base, and 13 bases lay between the germline ends. The CDR3 nucleotides read TGTGCCAGCAGTTATTATAGCGGAAGGTCCTACAATGAGCAGTTCTTC. Protein sequence: CASSYYSGRSYNEQFF.

The chain carries TRBV6-1 and TRBJ2-7, with 8 bases matching TRBD1. CDR3 length: 14 residues. V lost 8 bases and J lost 5; bases outside the gene matches: 11. Germline CDR1 MNHNS, CDR2 SASEGT. The CDR3 loop reads CASRSRTGPNEQYF. The DNA of the CDR3 is TGTGCCAGCCGATCCAGGACAGGGCCGAACGAGCAGTACTTC.

Only a few counts were recorded for this clone. The V and J genes are TRBV2 and TRBJ1-4; 8 bases line up with TRBD1. The length of the CDR3 is 14 residues. Germline CDR1 is SNHLY and CDR2 is FYNNEI. Losses at the gene ends were 6 bases for V and 4 bases for J; bases not matched to a gene: 4. The CDR3 protein is CASSLQGGNEKLFF. The CDR3 nucleotides read TGTGCCAGCAGCCTACAGGGGGGTAATGAAAAACTGTTTTTT.

This clone was found a few times. The rearrangement joins TRBV15 to TRBJ2-3; D is unclear. Looked up from germline, CDR1 is LNHNV and CDR2 is YYDKDF (reference sequence). This CDR3 has 15 amino acids. The ends were cut back, 0 bases at V and 4 bases at J, with 11 bases in the middle. CDR3 DNA: TGTGCCACCAGCAGAGACCCGGGTGGAGCAGATACGCAGTATTTT. The encoded protein is CATSRDPGGADTQYF.

The chain is built from TRBV7-6 and TRBJ2-7, with D maybe TRBD2 (5 bases). V was cut by 5 bases and J by 4 bases, with 15 bases left in between. From germline, CDR1 is SGHVS and CDR2 FNYEAQ. The CDR3 loop spans 14 amino acids. CDR3 region: CASSPTSPGYEQYF. The CDR3 DNA is TGTGCCAGCAGCCCAACTAGTCCCGGTTACGAGCAGTACTTC.

This clone was counted only a few times. The V and J genes are TRBV7-2 and TRBJ2-7; D call uncertain. Trimming took 5 bases from V and 4 from J, leaving 12 bases between them. The CDR3 is 13 amino acids. Germline-derived CDR1 and CDR2 are SGHTA and FQGNSA. The chain's CDR3 is CASSLPGRYEQYF. CDR3 nucleotide sequence: TGTGCCAGCAGCCTCCCAGGAAGGTACGAGCAGTACTTC. Full variable domain (outside the CDR3, taken from reference TRBV7-2 and TRBJ2-7): GAGVSQSPSNKVTEKGKDVELRCDPISGHTALYWYRQSLGQGLEFLIYFQGNSAPDKSGLPSDRFSAERTGGSVSTLTIQRTQQEDSAVYLCASSLPGRYEQYFGPGTRLTVT.

The chain links TRBV27 to TRBJ1-1; no clear D. This CDR3 is built from 14 residues. Germline loops: CDR1 MNHEY, CDR2 SMNVEV (reference sequence). V dropped 3 bases and J dropped 4 bases, with 12 bases sitting between them. The DNA of the CDR3 is TGTGCCAGCAGTTTTCGAGCATTTTCCACTGAAGCTTTCTTT. Its translation is CASSFRAFSTEAFF.

This clone was seen a handful of times. The chain has TRBV18 and TRBJ2-6; a possible D gene is TRBD2 (6 bases). CDR1 and CDR2 (germline): KGHSH, LQKENI. Deletions cut 5 bases from V and 2 bases from J, with 10 bases between. CDR3 length: 15 amino acids. The CDR3 loop reads CASSAGGPGANVLTF. Here the CDR3 DNA reads TGTGCCAGCTCAGCCGGGGGACCTGGGGCCAACGTCCTGACTTTC.

This clone was observed a handful of times. The V call is TRBV30, the J call TRBJ2-3; D not certain. The CDR3 length is 13 residues. The V gene lost 2 bases and the J gene lost 7 bases, with 13 bases spanning the gap. Germline V gene data show CDR1 as GTSNPN and CDR2 as SVGIG (reference sequence). The DNA of the CDR3 is TGTGCCTGGAGTTTTCAGGCGACGAATACGCAGTATTTT. Translated, it gives CAWSFQATNTQYF.

The rearrangement joins TRBV15 to TRBJ1-2, with 10 bases fitting TRBD1. The V gene's germline CDR1 is LNHNV and CDR2 YYDKDF (reference sequence). The CDR3 consists of 13 residues. V lost 5 bases, J lost 12 bases, and 9 bases stayed unmatched. The CDR3 loop reads CATSLEGQGSDTF. CDR3 nucleotides: TGTGCCACCAGCCTAGAGGGACAGGGGTCCGACACCTTC. Filled out from reference TRBV15 and TRBJ1-2, the complete variable domain reads DAMVIQNPRYQVTQFGKPVTLSCSQTLNHNVMYWYQQKSSQAPKLLFHYYDKDFNNEADTPDNFQSRRPNTSFCFLDIRSPGLGDTAMYLCATSLEGQGSDTFGSGTRLTVV.

This clone came up a few times. The chain combines TRBV27 with TRBJ2-2; D might be TRBD2 (5 bases). Trimming left V 7 bases short and J 6 bases short, with 9 bases between. Per germline, CDR1 MNHEY and CDR2 SMNVEV (reference sequence). The CDR3 consists of 12 residues. The DNA of the CDR3 is TGTGCCAGCAAGACTACAGCCGGGGAGCTGTTTTTT. Residues: CASKTTAGELFF.

This clone was observed a handful of times. Other DNA sequences in the same sample also yield this CDR3. The CDR3 DNA is TGTGCCAGCAGTGAAAGCGGCTATGGCTACACCTTC. As protein: CASSESGYGYTF. The rearrangement uses TRBV2 and TRBJ1-2; D gene uncertain. The CDR3 has 12 amino acids. Trimming pared 2 bases from V and 4 bases from J, leaving 5 bases between. Germline V gives CDR1 SNHLY, CDR2 FYNNEI. Full variable domain (rest looked up from reference TRBV2 and TRBJ1-2): EPEVTQTPSHQVTQMGQEVILRCVPISNHLYFYWYRQILGQKVEFLVSFYNNEISEKSEIFDDQFSVERPDGSNFTLKIRSTKLEDSAMYFCASSESGYGYTFGSGTRLTVV.

This clone came up a few times. J is TRBJ2-1 and V is TRBV7-2; D is undetermined. Germline CDR1 is SGHTA and CDR2 is FQGNSA. The CDR3 has 12 residues. Deletions cut 4 bases from V and 4 bases from J, with 5 bases between. CDR3 DNA: TGTGCCAGCAGCTCTAGGTACAATGAGCAGTTCTTC. Protein: CASSSRYNEQFF. Using reference TRBV7-2 and TRBJ2-1 for the parts outside the CDR3, the full variable domain is GAGVSQSPSNKVTEKGKDVELRCDPISGHTALYWYRQSLGQGLEFLIYFQGNSAPDKSGLPSDRFSAERTGGSVSTLTIQRTQQEDSAVYLCASSSRYNEQFFGPGTRLTVL.

The rearrangement uses TRBV5-1 and TRBJ2-4; the D gene is possibly TRBD2 (6 bases). Trimming took off 0 bases at V and 8 bases at J, with 6 bases between the two ends. Germline-derived CDR1 and CDR2 are SGHRS and YFSETQ. The CDR3 runs 12 residues. Written as DNA, the CDR3 is TGCGCCAGCAGCTTGGGGAGGGACATTCAGTACTTC. Its protein product is CASSLGRDIQYF.

By share, this clone counts as medium-sized (0.01 to 0.1%). The genes are TRBV29-1 and TRBJ1-1, with unresolved D. CDR3 length: 14 residues. The V end was cut by 3 bases, the J end by 3 bases, with 14 bases between. Germline-derived CDR1 and CDR2 are SQVTM and ANQGSEA. As DNA, the CDR3 is TGCAGCGTTGAGGCAGTTCTGGCATACACTGAAGCTTTCTTT. Residues: CSVEAVLAYTEAFF.